This section outlines one T cell receptor (beta chain) sequence together with its context. TCRdb keeps only in-frame clones here, not all; method: immunoSEQ multiplex PCR. The sample yields approximately 140,000 clones, 75% to 90% seen once. Trimming pared 0 bases from V and 7 bases from J, leaving 16 bases between. Per germline, CDR1 SGHKS and CDR2 YYEKEE (reference sequence). CDR3 length: 16 residues. The data belong to a study of Ad26.COV2.S vaccination and SARS-CoV-2 variants. The sample consisted of peripheral blood, taken after recovery from COVID-19. This chain connects TRBV5-5 to TRBJ2-2; tentative D call: TRBD1 (5 bases). This sequence originates from a human donor who had recovered from COVID-19. The CDR3 nucleotides read TGTGCCAGCAGCTTGGCCCTCGACAGTGGGTACGGGGAGCTGTTTTTT. Translated: CASSLALDSGYGELFF.